Here is one T cell receptor beta chain with its context. This sample is drawn from a study of blood T cell repertoires in COVID-19. Study-level background: The United States, Italy and Spain were the sources of the acute and convalescent COVID-19 samples. The cDNA or gDNA used as material had been derived from T cells, B-cell-depleted T cells, or PBMCs.

V was pared by 3 bases and J by 5 bases, with 4 bases of the junction left unmatched. From germline, CDR1 is LGHNT and CDR2 FRNRAP. The CDR3 length is 15 residues. Original methodology: Estimates of nucleated cell counts were drawn from the amplification of reference gene primers. Produced via immunoSEQ multiplex PCR; TCRdb's table is partial and in-frame only. From that table come the V and J calls and clone size; the DNA was used to work out D and trimming. The profile shows approximately 30,000 clones, approximately 90% of them singletons. The chain carries TRBV12-5 and TRBJ2-1; 10 bases match TRBD1. The sequence was obtained from a human donor in a cohort sampled during active COVID-19. The sample was peripheral blood. The CDR3 region is CASGFSGTGDNEQFF. As DNA, the CDR3 is TGTGCTAGTGGTTTTTCCGGGACAGGGGACAATGAGCAGTTCTTC.